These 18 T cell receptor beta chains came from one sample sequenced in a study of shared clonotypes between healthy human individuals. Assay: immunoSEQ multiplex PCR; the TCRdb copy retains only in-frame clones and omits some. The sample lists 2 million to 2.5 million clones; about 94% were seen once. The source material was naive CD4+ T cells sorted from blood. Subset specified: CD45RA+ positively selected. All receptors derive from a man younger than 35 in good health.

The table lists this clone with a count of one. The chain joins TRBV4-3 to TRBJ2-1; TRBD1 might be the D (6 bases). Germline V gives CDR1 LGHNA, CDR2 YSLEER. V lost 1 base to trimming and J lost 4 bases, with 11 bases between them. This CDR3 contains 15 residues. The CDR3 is CASSQGRGHYNEQFF. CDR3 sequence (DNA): TGCGCCAGCAGCCAAGGCAGGGGTCATTACAATGAGCAGTTCTTC.

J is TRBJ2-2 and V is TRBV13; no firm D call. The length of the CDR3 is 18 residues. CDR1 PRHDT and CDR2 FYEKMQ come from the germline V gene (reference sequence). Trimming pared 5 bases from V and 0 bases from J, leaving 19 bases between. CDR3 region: CASSLVYSFHANTGELFF. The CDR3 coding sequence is TGTGCCAGCAGCCTAGTGTATTCCTTCCACGCGAACACCGGGGAGCTGTTTTTT.

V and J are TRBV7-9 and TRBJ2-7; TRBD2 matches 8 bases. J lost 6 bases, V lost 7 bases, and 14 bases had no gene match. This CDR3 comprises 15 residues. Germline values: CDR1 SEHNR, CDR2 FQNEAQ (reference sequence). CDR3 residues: CASTPLATSASEQYF. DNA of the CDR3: TGTGCCAGCACCCCTCTGGCGACTAGCGCGTCCGAGCAGTACTTC.

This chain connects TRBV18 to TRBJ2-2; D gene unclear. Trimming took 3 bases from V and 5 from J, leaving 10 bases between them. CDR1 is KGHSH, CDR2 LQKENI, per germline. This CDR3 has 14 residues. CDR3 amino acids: CASSPIGETGELFF. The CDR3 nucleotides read TGTGCCAGCTCACCTATTGGCGAAACCGGGGAGCTGTTTTTT.

CDR3 region: CASSDDGSGNTIYF. The CDR3 DNA follows: TGTGCCAGCAGTGATGACGGCTCTGGAAACACCATATATTTT. The chain is built from TRBV25-1 and TRBJ1-3; D not resolved. With 3 bases removed from V and 0 bases from J, the gap between germline ends came to 6 bases. CDR3 length: 14 amino acids. Germline V gives CDR1 MGHDK, CDR2 SYGVNS.

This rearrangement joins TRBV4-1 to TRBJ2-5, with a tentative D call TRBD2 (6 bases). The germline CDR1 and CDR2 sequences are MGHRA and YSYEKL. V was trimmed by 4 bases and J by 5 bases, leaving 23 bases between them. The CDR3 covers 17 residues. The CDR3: CASSLLFSGTHSETQYF. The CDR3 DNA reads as TGCGCCAGCAGCCTATTATTTTCGGGGACTCATTCGGAGACCCAGTACTTC.

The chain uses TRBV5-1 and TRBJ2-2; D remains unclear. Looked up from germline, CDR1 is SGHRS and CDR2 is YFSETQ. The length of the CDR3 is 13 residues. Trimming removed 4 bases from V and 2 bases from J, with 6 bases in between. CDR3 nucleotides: TGCGCCAGCAGCATCGACAACACCGGGGAGCTGTTTTTT. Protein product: CASSIDNTGELFF.

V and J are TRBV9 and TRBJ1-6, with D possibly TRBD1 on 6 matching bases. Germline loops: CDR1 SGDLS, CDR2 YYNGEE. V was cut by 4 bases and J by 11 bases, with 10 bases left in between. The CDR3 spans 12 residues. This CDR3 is CASSLQGTPLHF. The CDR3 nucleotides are TGTGCCAGCAGCTTACAGGGAACACCCCTCCACTTT.

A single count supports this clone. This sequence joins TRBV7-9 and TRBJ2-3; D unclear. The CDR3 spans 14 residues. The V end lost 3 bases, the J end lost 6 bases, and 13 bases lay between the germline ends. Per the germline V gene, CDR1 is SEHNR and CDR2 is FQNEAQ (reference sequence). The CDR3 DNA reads TGTGCCAGCAGCTTTGCCCGGGCTGCGGATACGCAGTATTTT. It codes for CASSFARAADTQYF.

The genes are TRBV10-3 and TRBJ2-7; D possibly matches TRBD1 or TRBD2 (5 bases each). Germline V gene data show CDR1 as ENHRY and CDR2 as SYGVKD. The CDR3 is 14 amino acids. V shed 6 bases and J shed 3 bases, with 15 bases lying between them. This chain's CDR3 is CAISSNGADYEQYF. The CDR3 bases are TGTGCCATCAGCTCAAACGGGGCGGACTACGAGCAGTACTTC.

The CDR3 reads CASKRGGNTEAFF. DNA for the CDR3: TGTGCCAGCAAGAGGGGCGGGAACACTGAAGCTTTCTTT. The V and J genes are TRBV5-6 and TRBJ1-1; perhaps TRBD1 as D (5 bases). The germline V gene encodes CDR1 SGHDT and CDR2 YYEEEE. The CDR3 extends over 13 amino acids. V dropped 6 bases and J dropped 1 base, with 10 bases sitting between them.

CDR3 nucleotide sequence: TGTGCCAGCAGTACCTCGGGGGGAGGTGGTGAGACCCAGTACTTC. This encodes CASSTSGGGGETQYF. The V gene is TRBV6-5, the J gene TRBJ2-5; 7 bases align to TRBD2. The germline CDR1 and CDR2 sequences are MNHEY and SVGAGI. The trim removed 5 bases at V and 5 bases at J, leaving 11 bases unmatched. This CDR3 contains 15 residues.

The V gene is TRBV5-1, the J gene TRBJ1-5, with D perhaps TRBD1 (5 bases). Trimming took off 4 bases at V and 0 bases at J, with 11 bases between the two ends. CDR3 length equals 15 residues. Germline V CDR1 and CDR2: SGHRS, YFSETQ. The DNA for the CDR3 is TGCGCCAGCAGCCCGACAGATTTTAGCAATCAGCCCCAGCATTTT. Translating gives CASSPTDFSNQPQHF.

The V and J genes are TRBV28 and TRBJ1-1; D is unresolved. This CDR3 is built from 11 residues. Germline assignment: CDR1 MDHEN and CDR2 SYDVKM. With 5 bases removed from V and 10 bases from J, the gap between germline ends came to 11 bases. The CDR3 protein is CASSLRRGAFF. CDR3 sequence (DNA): TGTGCCAGCAGTCTTCGAAGAGGAGCTTTCTTT.

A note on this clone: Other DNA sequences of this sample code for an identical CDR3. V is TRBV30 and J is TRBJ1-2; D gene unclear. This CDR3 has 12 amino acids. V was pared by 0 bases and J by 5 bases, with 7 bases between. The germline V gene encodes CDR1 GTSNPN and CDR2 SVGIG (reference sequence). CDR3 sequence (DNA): TGTGCCTGGAGTGTAGGTGGATATGGCTACACCTTC. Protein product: CAWSVGGYGYTF.

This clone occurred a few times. The CDR3 DNA is TGTGCCAGCAGCCCGCTCCCGGGACTAGCGGGAGGTTACACCGGGGAGCTGTTTTTT. It translates to CASSPLPGLAGGYTGELFF. The V call is TRBV7-6, the J call TRBJ2-2, with 15 bases lining up with TRBD2. Germline values: CDR1 SGHVS, CDR2 FNYEAQ. The CDR3 sequence is 19 residues long. V was pared by 5 bases and J by 3 bases, with 10 bases of the junction left unmatched.

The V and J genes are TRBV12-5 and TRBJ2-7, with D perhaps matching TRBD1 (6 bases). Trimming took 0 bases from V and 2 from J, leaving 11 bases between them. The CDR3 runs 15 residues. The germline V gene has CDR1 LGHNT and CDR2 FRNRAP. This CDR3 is CASGLVNSGAYEQYF. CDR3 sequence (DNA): TGTGCTAGTGGTTTGGTAAATTCAGGGGCCTACGAGCAGTACTTC.

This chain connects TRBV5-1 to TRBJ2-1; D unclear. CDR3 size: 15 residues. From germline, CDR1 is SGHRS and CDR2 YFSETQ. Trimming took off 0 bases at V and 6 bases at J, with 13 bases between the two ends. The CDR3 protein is CASSLDGSLGNEQFF. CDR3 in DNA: TGCGCCAGCAGCTTGGATGGAAGTCTAGGCAATGAGCAGTTCTTC.